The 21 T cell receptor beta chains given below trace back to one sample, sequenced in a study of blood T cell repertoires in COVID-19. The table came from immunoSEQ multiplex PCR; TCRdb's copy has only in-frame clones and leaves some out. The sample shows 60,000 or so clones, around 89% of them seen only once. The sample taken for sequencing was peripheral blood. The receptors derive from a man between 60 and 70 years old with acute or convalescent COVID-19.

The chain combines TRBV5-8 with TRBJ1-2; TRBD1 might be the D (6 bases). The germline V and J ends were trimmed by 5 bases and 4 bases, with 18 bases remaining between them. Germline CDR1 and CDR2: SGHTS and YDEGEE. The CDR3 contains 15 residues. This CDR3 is CASRKPPQGIYGYTF. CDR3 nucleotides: TGTGCCAGCAGAAAACCCCCACAGGGCATCTATGGCTACACCTTC.

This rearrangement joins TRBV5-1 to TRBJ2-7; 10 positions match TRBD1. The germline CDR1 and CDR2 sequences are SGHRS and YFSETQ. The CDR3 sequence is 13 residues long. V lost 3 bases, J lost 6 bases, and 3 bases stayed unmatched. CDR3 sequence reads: CASSWDRGIEQYF. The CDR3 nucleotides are TGCGCCAGCAGCTGGGACAGGGGTATCGAGCAGTACTTC.

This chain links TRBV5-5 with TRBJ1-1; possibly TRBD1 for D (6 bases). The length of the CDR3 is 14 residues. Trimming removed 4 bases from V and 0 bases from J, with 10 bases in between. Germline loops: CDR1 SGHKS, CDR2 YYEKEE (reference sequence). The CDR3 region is CASSRDIVNTEAFF. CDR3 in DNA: TGTGCCAGCAGCCGGGACATTGTGAACACTGAAGCTTTCTTT.

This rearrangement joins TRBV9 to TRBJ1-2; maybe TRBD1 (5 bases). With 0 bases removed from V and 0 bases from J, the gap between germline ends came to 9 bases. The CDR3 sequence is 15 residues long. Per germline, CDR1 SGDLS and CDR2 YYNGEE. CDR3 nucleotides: TGTGCCAGCAGCGTAGCTGGGGCCACTAACTATGGCTACACCTTC. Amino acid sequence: CASSVAGATNYGYTF.

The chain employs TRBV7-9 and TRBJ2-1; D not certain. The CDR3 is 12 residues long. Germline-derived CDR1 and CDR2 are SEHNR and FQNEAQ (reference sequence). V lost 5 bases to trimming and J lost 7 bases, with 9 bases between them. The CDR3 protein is CASSHSGNEQFF. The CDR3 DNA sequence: TGTGCCAGCAGCCATTCCGGGAATGAGCAGTTCTTC.

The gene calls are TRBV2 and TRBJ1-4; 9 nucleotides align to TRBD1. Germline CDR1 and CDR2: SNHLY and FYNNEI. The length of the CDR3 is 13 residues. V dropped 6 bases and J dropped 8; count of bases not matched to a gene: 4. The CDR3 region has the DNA TGTGCCAGCAGAGGGACAGGGTTCGAAAAACTGTTTTTT. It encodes CASRGTGFEKLFF.

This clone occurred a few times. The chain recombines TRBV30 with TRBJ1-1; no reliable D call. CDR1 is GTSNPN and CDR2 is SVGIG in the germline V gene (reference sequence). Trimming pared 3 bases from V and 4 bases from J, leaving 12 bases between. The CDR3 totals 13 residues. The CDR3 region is CAWSYSGTTEAFF. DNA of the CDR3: TGTGCCTGGAGCTACAGTGGAACCACTGAAGCTTTCTTT.

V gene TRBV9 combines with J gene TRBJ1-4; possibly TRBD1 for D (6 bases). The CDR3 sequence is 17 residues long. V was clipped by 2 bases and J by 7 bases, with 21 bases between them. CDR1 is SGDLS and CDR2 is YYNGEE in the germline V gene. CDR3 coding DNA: TGTGCCAGCAGCGTTACCCCCCTCACCGCAGGGGTTGAAAAACTGTTTTTT. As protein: CASSVTPLTAGVEKLFF.

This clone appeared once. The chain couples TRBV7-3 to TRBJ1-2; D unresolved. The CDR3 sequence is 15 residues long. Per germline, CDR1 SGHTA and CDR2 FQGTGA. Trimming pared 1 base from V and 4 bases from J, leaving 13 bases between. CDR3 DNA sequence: TGTGCCAGCAGCTTAAAGCCTTGGGCAGGCTATGGCTACACCTTC. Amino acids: CASSLKPWAGYGYTF.

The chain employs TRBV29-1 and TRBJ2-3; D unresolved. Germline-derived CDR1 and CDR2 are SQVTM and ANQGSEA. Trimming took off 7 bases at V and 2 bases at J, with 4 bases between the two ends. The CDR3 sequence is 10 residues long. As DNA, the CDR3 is TGCAGCGCCTCCACAGATACGCAGTATTTT. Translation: CSASTDTQYF.

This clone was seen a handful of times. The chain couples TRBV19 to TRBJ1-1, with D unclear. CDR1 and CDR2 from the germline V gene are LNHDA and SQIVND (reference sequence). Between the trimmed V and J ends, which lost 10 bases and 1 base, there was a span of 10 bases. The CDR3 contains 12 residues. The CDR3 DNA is TGTGCCACCTCACGGGAGAACACTGAAGCTTTCTTT. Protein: CATSRENTEAFF.

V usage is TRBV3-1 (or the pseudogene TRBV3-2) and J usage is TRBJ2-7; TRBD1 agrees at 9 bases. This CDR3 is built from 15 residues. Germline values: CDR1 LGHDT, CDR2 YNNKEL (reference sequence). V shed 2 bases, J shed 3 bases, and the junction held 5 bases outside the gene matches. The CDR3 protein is CASSQPDRGHYEQYF. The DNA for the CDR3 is TGTGCCAGCAGCCAACCGGACAGGGGTCACTACGAGCAGTACTTC.

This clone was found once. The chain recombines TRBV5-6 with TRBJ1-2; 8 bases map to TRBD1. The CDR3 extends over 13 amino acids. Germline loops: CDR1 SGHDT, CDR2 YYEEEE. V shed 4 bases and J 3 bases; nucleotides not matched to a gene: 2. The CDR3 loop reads CASSPTGDYGYTF. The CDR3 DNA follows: TGTGCCAGCAGCCCGACAGGGGACTATGGCTACACCTTC. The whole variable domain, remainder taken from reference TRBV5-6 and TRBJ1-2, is DAGVTQSPTHLIKTRGQQVTLRCSPKSGHDTVSWYQQALGQGPQFIFQYYEEEERQRGNFPDRFSGHQFPNYSSELNVNALLLGDSALYLCASSPTGDYGYTFGSGTRLTVV.

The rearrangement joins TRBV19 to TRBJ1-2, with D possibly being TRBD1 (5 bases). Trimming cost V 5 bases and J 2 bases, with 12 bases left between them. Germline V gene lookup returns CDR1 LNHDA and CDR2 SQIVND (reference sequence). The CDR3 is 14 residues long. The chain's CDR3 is CASSPTTANYGYTF. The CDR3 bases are TGTGCCAGTAGTCCCACGACAGCCAACTATGGCTACACCTTC. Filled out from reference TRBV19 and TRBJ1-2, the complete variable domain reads DGGITQSPKYLFRKEGQNVTLSCEQNLNHDAMYWYRQDPGQGLRLIYYSQIVNDFQKGDIAEGYSVSREKKESFPLTVTSAQKNPTAFYLCASSPTTANYGYTFGSGTRLTVV.

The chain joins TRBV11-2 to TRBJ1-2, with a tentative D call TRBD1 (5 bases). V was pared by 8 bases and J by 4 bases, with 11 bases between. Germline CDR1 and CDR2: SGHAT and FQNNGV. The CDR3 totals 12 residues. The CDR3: CASGAGFYGYTF. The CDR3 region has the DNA TGTGCCAGCGGGGCGGGGTTCTATGGCTACACCTTC.

CDR3 loop: CASSRLSRELYGYTF. Written as DNA, the CDR3 is TGTGCCAGTAGTAGACTATCGAGGGAACTTTATGGCTACACCTTC. This chain links TRBV19 with TRBJ1-2, with no clear D. Germline V gene sequence: CDR1 LNHDA, CDR2 SQIVND (reference sequence). With 4 bases removed from V and 5 bases from J, the gap between germline ends came to 17 bases. The CDR3 is made up of 15 amino acids.

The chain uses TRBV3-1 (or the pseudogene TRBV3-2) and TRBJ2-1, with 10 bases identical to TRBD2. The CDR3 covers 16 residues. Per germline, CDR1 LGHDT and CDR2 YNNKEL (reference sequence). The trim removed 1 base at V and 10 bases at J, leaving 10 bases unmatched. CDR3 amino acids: CASSQALASGRKEQFF. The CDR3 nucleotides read TGTGCCAGCAGCCAAGCTCTGGCTAGCGGGAGAAAGGAGCAGTTCTTC.

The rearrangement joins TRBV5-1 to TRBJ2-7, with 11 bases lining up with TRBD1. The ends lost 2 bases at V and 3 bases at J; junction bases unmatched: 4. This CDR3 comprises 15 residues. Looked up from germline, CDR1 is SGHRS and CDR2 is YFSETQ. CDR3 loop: CASSLGTGGIYEQYF. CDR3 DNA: TGCGCCAGCAGCTTAGGGACAGGGGGAATCTACGAGCAGTACTTC.

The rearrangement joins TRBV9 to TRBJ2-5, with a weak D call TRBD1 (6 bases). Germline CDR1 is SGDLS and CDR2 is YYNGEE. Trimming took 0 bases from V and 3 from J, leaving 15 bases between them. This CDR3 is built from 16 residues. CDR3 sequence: CASSVDWTVQEETQYF. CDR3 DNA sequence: TGTGCCAGCAGCGTAGACTGGACAGTCCAAGAAGAGACCCAGTACTTC.

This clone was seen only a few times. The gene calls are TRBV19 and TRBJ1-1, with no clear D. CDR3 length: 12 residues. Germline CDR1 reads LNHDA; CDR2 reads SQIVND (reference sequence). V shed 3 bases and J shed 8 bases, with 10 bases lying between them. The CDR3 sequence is CASSIDRGEAFF. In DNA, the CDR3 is TGTGCCAGTAGTATTGACCGCGGGGAAGCTTTCTTT.

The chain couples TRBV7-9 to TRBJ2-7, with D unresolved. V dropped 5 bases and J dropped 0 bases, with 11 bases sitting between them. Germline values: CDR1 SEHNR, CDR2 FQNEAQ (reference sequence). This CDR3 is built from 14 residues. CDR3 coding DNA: TGTGCCAGCAGCATGACGGAGACCTCCTACGAGCAGTACTTC. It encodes CASSMTETSYEQYF. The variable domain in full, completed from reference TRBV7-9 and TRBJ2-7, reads DTGVSQNPRHKITKRGQNVTFRCDPISEHNRLYWYRQTLGQGPEFLTYFQNEAQLEKSRLLSDRFSAERPKGSFSTLEIQRTEQGDSAMYLCASSMTETSYEQYFGPGTRLTVT.